This is a list of T cell receptor beta chains from one sample in a study of blood T cell repertoires in COVID-19. Only in-frame clones appear in the TCRdb table, and some are missing; sequencing was by immunoSEQ multiplex PCR. The sample carries 180,000 or so clones, 84% recorded once. Sequences were obtained from peripheral blood. The receptors here all came from a woman in her 70s with COVID-19, enrolled during active disease. Each CDR3 is given with its conserved first and last residue. D genes are given only for firm matches. Clone size is given for some rows only: seen once, a few or many times, or a class if the clone is expanded.

V	size	J	D	DNA	CDR3
TRBV6-5	NA	TRBJ2-7	NA	TGTGCCAGCAGTTTTACTATTGCCTACGAGCAGTACTTC	CASSFTIAYEQYF
TRBV11-3	NA	TRBJ2-1	TRBD2	TGTGCCAGCAGCCTCGGACTAGCGGGGGAGAATGAGCAGTTCTTC	CASSLGLAGENEQFF
TRBV18	NA	TRBJ2-3	TRBD2	TGTGCCAGCTCACCGGCCGGGGTAGCGGGAGATCCGGATACGCAGTATTTT	CASSPAGVAGDPDTQYF
TRBV6-1	NA	TRBJ1-1	NA	TGTGCCAGCAGTGACCTCAGGGGAAACACTGAAGCTTTCTTT	CASSDLRGNTEAFF
TRBV5-6	NA	TRBJ1-4	NA	TGTGCCAGCAGCTTGGGACAGGCAACTAATGAAAAACTGTTTTTT	CASSLGQATNEKLFF
TRBV9	once	TRBJ1-2	NA	TGTGCCAGCAGCGTTCCCGGGGTTGACGGCTACACCTTC	CASSVPGVDGYTF
TRBV7-9	NA	TRBJ1-4	NA	TGTGCCAGCAGCGCCGGCCGGGAAGCTGAAAAACTGTTTTTT	CASSAGREAEKLFF
TRBV28	NA	TRBJ1-1	NA	TGTGCCAGCAGGCTAGGCAGGGGGAACACTGAAGCTTTCTTT	CASRLGRGNTEAFF
TRBV9	NA	TRBJ2-3	NA	TGTGCCAGCAGCGTAGATCGAGATACGCAGTATTTT	CASSVDRDTQYF
TRBV5-5	NA	TRBJ1-6	TRBD1	TGTGCCAGCAGCTTAACGGGACAGTCAGATTCACCCCTCCACTTT	CASSLTGQSDSPLHF
TRBV6-5	NA	TRBJ1-3	NA	TGTGCCAGCAGTTACTCCAGCTCTGGAAACACCATATATTTT	CASSYSSSGNTIYF
TRBV28	NA	TRBJ2-7	NA	TGTGCCAGCAGTTTATTTGGCAATGGCGAGCAGTACTTC	CASSLFGNGEQYF
TRBV5-4	few	TRBJ2-7	NA	TGTGCCAGCAGCCTGACTAGGGGAAACTACGAGCAGTACTTC	CASSLTRGNYEQYF
TRBV30	NA	TRBJ1-2	TRBD1	TGTGCCTGGAGTTCCCCCAAGGGGGCCCCGTCTTATGGCTACACCTTC	CAWSSPKGAPSYGYTF
TRBV2	NA	TRBJ1-6	NA	TGTGCCAGCAGGTCAGGGGTTAATTCACCCCTCCACTTT	CASRSGVNSPLHF
TRBV7-7	NA	TRBJ2-2	TRBD2	TGTGCTAGCAGCTCCGATGCGGGGGGCACCGGGGAGCTGTTTTTT	CASSSDAGGTGELFF
TRBV5-1	NA	TRBJ2-2	NA	TGCGCCAGCAGCTTTACAGGGGGGGACACCGGGGAGCTGTTTTTT	CASSFTGGDTGELFF
TRBV5-1	NA	TRBJ2-1	TRBD2	TGCGCCAGCAGCATAATAGCGGGGGGGCGAGACAATGAGCAGTTCTTC	CASSIIAGGRDNEQFF
TRBV20-1	NA	TRBJ1-5	NA	TGCAGTGCTAGTTACGGGAAGAGGATGGAGCCCCAGCATTTT	CSASYGKRMEPQHF
TRBV28	once	TRBJ1-5	TRBD1	TGTGCCAGCAGTTCCCCAGGACAGGGGCCCAATCAGCCCCAGCATTTT	CASSSPGQGPNQPQHF
TRBV19	NA	TRBJ1-1	NA	TGTGCCAGTAGTATGCAGGGGCCCACTGAAGCTTTCTTT	CASSMQGPTEAFF
TRBV5-5	NA	TRBJ2-2	NA	TGTGCCAGCAGCTTGTTCCTAGCCGGCGGGGAGCTGTTTTTT	CASSLFLAGGELFF
TRBV7-2	once	TRBJ2-3	NA	TGTGCCAGCAGCTCGGACTTACCTAGCACAGATACGCAGTATTTT	CASSSDLPSTDTQYF
TRBV25-1	few	TRBJ2-2	TRBD1	TGTGCCAGCAGTGAATCCCCCGGACAGGCCGGGGAGCTGTTTTTT	CASSESPGQAGELFF
TRBV7-2	NA	TRBJ2-3	TRBD2	TGTGCCAGCAGCTTAGGTGGGACTAGCGGCTATACGCAGTATTTT	CASSLGGTSGYTQYF